These T cell receptor beta chains were read from a single sample in a study of blood T cell repertoires in COVID-19. Generated by immunoSEQ multiplex PCR, the TCRdb table keeps only in-frame clones and is missing some. The profile shows about 370,000 clones, over 75% of them singletons. Sequencing was performed on PBMCs or T cells enriched from blood (not recorded which). These receptors were collected from a man younger than 30 who had recovered from COVID-19. Each CDR3 is given with its conserved first and last residue. A D gene is named only where the DNA matches it firmly. Part of the rows lack a size; the others show once, few, many or a class for expanded clones.

few	14	TRBJ1-5	TRBV27	NA	CASSLLGGNQPQHF	TGTGCCAGCAGCCTCCTTGGGGGGAATCAGCCCCAGCATTTT
once	16	TRBJ1-1	TRBV3-1/TRBV3-2	NA	CASSQRPGVMNTEAFF	TGTGCCAGCAGCCAGAGGCCGGGAGTCATGAACACTGAAGCTTTCTTT
NA	12	TRBJ1-2	TRBV5-1	NA	CASRLANYGYTF	TGCGCCAGCAGGTTAGCTAACTATGGCTACACCTTC
NA	13	TRBJ1-4	TRBV7-8	NA	CASRGRLNEKLFF	TGTGCCAGCAGGGGGCGCCTTAATGAAAAACTGTTTTTT
NA	15	TRBJ2-3	TRBV18	NA	CASSPLASGTDTQYF	TGTGCCAGCTCACCGCTTGCTAGCGGCACAGATACGCAGTATTTT
NA	15	TRBJ1-2	TRBV12-5	TRBD1	CASGFRTGGNYGYTF	TGTGCTAGTGGTTTTCGGACAGGGGGCAACTATGGCTACACCTTC
NA	14	TRBJ1-5	TRBV27	TRBD1	CASSRQGAGQPQHF	TGTGCCAGCAGTCGACAGGGGGCCGGTCAGCCCCAGCATTTT
NA	14	TRBJ1-2	TRBV7-2	NA	CASSLAVRADGYTF	TGTGCCAGCAGCTTAGCCGTCAGGGCGGATGGCTACACCTTC
NA	15	TRBJ2-5	TRBV18	TRBD2	CASSPRVGRGETQYF	TGTGCCAGCTCACCCCGGGTCGGGAGGGGAGAGACCCAGTACTTC
NA	14	TRBJ1-2	TRBV10-3	NA	CASNPDSFNYGYTF	TGTGCCTCGAACCCAGACAGCTTCAACTATGGCTACACCTTC
once	15	TRBJ2-2	TRBV28	NA	CASSPRTWYTGELFF	TGTGCCAGCAGTCCTCGGACTTGGTACACCGGGGAGCTGTTTTTT
NA	13	TRBJ2-3	TRBV6-4	NA	CASSRQTTDTQYF	TGTGCCAGCAGTCGACAGACCACAGATACGCAGTATTTT
NA	14	TRBJ2-1	TRBV18	TRBD1	CASYPGQGGNEQFF	TGTGCCAGCTACCCGGGACAGGGAGGCAATGAGCAGTTCTTC
NA	16	TRBJ2-3	TRBV7-2	TRBD2	CASSYRLAGGRDTQYF	TGTGCCAGCAGCTACAGACTAGCGGGAGGGAGGGATACGCAGTATTTT
NA	13	TRBJ1-3	TRBV5-1	NA	CASRVHWGNTIYF	TGCGCCAGCAGAGTTCACTGGGGAAACACCATATATTTT
NA	15	TRBJ1-1	TRBV27	TRBD1	CASSDRGPMNTEAFF	TGTGCCAGCAGCGACAGGGGGCCGATGAACACTGAAGCTTTCTTT
NA	12	TRBJ1-2	TRBV29-1	NA	CSVETTSYGYTF	TGCAGCGTTGAGACGACTAGTTATGGCTACACCTTC
NA	13	TRBJ1-5	TRBV6-5	NA	CASSAILNQPQHF	TGTGCCAGCAGCGCGATCCTAAATCAGCCCCAGCATTTT
NA	15	TRBJ1-4	TRBV9	NA	CASSPRGRANEKLFF	TGTGCCAGCAGTCCTCGCGGGAGGGCTAATGAAAAACTGTTTTTT
NA	16	TRBJ2-7	TRBV27	TRBD2	CASSSGTSGNSYEQYF	TGTGCCAGCAGCTCCGGGACTAGCGGGAACTCCTACGAGCAGTACTTC
NA	15	TRBJ2-3	TRBV6-2/TRBV6-3	NA	CASSYGGYGTDTQYF	TGTGCCAGCAGTTACGGGGGGTATGGCACAGATACGCAGTATTTT
NA	14	TRBJ2-3	TRBV6-5	NA	CASSYSRAADTQYF	TGTGCCAGCAGTTACTCGCGGGCCGCAGATACGCAGTATTTT
NA	15	TRBJ2-7	TRBV28	TRBD1	CASSPGDRDFGEQYF	TGTGCCAGCAGTCCTGGGGACAGGGATTTTGGCGAGCAGTACTTC
NA	15	TRBJ2-1	TRBV5-1	TRBD2	CASSLPGTSANEQFF	TGCGCCAGCAGCTTGCCCGGGACTAGTGCGAATGAGCAGTTCTTC
NA	13	TRBJ1-4	TRBV18	NA	CASSPTGREKLFF	TGTGCCAGCTCACCCACAGGGCGGGAAAAACTGTTTTTT
NA	15	TRBJ2-1	TRBV2	NA	CASSTDGQGGHEQFF	TGTGCCAGCAGTACCGACGGCCAAGGCGGGCATGAGCAGTTCTTC
few	15	TRBJ1-1	TRBV11-2	NA	CASSSQGMMNTEAFF	TGTGCCAGCAGCTCCCAGGGGATGATGAACACTGAAGCTTTCTTT
once	15	TRBJ2-7	TRBV7-6	TRBD1	CASSFQDRGINEQYF	TGTGCCAGCAGCTTTCAGGACAGGGGTATCAACGAGCAGTACTTC
NA	15	TRBJ2-2	TRBV5-8	NA	CASSLPRGDPGELFF	TGTGCCAGCAGCTTACCCAGGGGGGATCCCGGGGAGCTGTTTTTT
NA	11	TRBJ2-1	TRBV18	TRBD2	CASSPRGEQFF	TGTGCCAGCTCACCGCGGGGGGAGCAGTTCTTC
NA	16	TRBJ2-3	TRBV6-1	TRBD2	CASSGPGGAPTDTQYF	TGTGCCAGCAGTGGACCCGGGGGGGCACCCACAGATACGCAGTATTTT
NA	15	TRBJ2-1	TRBV4-1	NA	CASSQPGKSQNEQFF	TGCGCCAGCAGCCAACCGGGAAAGTCGCAAAATGAGCAGTTCTTC
NA	15	TRBJ1-1	TRBV3-1/TRBV3-2	NA	CASSYAHGGNTEAFF	TGTGCCAGCAGCTACGCCCACGGGGGGAACACTGAAGCTTTCTTT
NA	12	TRBJ1-2	TRBV12-3/TRBV12-4	TRBD1	CASRQTGGGYTF	TGTGCCAGCAGACAGACAGGGGGAGGCTACACCTTC
NA	14	TRBJ2-7	TRBV19	TRBD2	CASSIEGGNYEQYF	TGTGCCAGTAGTATAGAGGGGGGGAATTACGAGCAGTACTTC
NA	15	TRBJ2-1	TRBV29-1	NA	CSVLAAGNSYNEQFF	TGCAGCGTTCTAGCCGCAGGCAACTCCTACAATGAGCAGTTCTTC
NA	14	TRBJ2-4	TRBV28	TRBD1	CASSSGGAGNIQYF	TGTGCCAGCAGTTCAGGGGGCGCCGGGAACATTCAGTACTTC
NA	14	TRBJ2-7	TRBV27	TRBD2	CASSFAGVNYEQYF	TGTGCCAGCAGCTTTGCGGGAGTTAACTACGAGCAGTACTTC
NA	13	TRBJ1-2	TRBV6-5	TRBD1	CAISPTGTYGYTF	TGTGCCATCTCACCGACAGGGACCTATGGCTACACCTTC
NA	13	TRBJ1-1	TRBV28	NA	CASSYRSNTEAFF	TGTGCCAGCAGTTACAGGAGCAACACTGAAGCTTTCTTT
NA	13	TRBJ2-5	TRBV29-1	NA	CSTQAVGAETQYF	TGCAGCACCCAGGCGGTAGGGGCAGAGACCCAGTACTTC
NA	17	TRBJ1-1	TRBV19	TRBD1	CASSISLGTGRNTEAFF	TGTGCCAGTAGTATATCTCTCGGGACAGGCCGGAACACTGAAGCTTTCTTT
few	12	TRBJ2-1	TRBV24-1	NA	CATSEGLNEQFF	TGTGCCACCAGTGAGGGACTCAATGAGCAGTTCTTC
NA	14	TRBJ1-1	TRBV19	NA	CASTYGILNTEAFF	TGTGCCAGTACGTACGGGATCCTGAACACTGAAGCTTTCTTT
NA	16	TRBJ1-1	TRBV5-5	NA	CASSPSGGLANTEAFF	TGTGCCAGCAGCCCCTCGGGGGGATTGGCGAACACTGAAGCTTTCTTT
NA	16	TRBJ2-7	TRBV10-2	TRBD2	CASSEWASGLSYEQYF	TGCGCCAGCAGTGAGTGGGCTAGCGGACTATCCTACGAGCAGTACTTC
NA	14	TRBJ1-2	TRBV29-1	NA	CSVGRTSEGGGYTF	TGCAGCGTAGGGCGGACCTCAGAGGGAGGTGGCTACACCTTC